This T cell receptor beta chain was observed in a study of spatial heterogeneity in lung cancer. Germline V lookup: CDR1 DFQATT, CDR2 SNEGSKA (reference sequence). This CDR3 has 15 amino acids. J lost 3 bases, V lost 3 bases, and 6 bases had no gene match. This clonotype was seen repeatedly, ten times or more. Antigen: not known. Stated time point: sample taken at primary tumor resection. Findings of the study overall: Estimates put coverage of tumor T cells 7% to 8% for alpha and approximately 14% for beta chains. How many expanded intratumoral alpha and beta TCRs were present tracked the tumor mutation count, which was a count of nonsynonymous mutations.

Via MiXCR, TCRdb re-called the 5' RACE reads, giving one row per CDR3 protein. The data show some 6,900 distinct CDR3 sequences, approximately 12% seen once. The V call is TRBV20-1, the J call TRBJ1-3; 9 nucleotides align to TRBD1. The sample was lung tumor tissue, taken at surgery. The receptor was derived from a male donor with early-stage non-small cell lung cancer. This CDR3 reads CSASSGTGNGNTIYF. The CDR3, as DNA: TGCAGTGCTAGTTCCGGGACAGGGAATGGAAACACCATATATTTT.